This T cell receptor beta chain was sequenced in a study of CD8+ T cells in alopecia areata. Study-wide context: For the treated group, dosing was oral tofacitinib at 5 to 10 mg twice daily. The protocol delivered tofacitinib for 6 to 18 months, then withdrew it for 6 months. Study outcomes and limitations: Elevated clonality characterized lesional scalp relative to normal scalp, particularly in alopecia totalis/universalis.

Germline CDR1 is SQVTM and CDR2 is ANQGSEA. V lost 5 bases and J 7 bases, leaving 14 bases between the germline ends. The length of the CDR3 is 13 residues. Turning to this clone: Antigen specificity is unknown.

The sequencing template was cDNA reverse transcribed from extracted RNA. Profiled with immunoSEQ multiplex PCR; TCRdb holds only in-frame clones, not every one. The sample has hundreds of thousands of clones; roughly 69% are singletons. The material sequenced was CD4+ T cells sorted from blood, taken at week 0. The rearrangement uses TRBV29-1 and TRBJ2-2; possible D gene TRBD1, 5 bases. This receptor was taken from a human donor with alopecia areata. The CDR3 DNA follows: TGCAGCGTTTACAGGCGTACGGACGGGGAGCTGTTTTTT. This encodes CSVYRRTDGELFF.